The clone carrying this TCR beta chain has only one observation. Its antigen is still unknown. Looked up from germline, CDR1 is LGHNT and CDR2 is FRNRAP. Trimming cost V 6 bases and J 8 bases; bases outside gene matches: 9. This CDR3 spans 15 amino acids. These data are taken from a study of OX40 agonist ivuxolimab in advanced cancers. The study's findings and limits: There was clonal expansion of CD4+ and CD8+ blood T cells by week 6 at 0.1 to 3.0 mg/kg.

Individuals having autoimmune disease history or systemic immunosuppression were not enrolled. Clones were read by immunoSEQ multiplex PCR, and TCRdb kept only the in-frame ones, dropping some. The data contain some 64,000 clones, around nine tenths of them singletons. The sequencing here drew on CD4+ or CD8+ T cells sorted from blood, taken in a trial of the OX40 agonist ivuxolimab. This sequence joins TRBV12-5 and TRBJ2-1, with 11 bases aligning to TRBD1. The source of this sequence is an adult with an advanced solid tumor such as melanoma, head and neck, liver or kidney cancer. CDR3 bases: TGTGCTAGTGGCCAAGGACAGGGGGCGCGTGATGAGCAGTTCTTC. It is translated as CASGQGQGARDEQFF.